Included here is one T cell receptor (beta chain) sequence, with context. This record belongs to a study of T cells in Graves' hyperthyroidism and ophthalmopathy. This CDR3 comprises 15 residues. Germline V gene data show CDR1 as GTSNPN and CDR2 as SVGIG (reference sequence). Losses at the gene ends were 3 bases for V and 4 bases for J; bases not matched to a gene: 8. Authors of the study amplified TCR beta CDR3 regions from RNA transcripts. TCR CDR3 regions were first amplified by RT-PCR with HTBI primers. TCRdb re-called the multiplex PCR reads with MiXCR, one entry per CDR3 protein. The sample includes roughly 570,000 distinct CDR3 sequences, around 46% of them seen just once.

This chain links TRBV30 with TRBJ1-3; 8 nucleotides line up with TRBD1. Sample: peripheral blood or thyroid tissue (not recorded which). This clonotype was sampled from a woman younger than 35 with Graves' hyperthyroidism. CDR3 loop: CAWSSSGQAGNTIYF. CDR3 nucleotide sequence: TGTGCCTGGAGCAGTTCGGGACAGGCAGGAAACACCATATATTTT.